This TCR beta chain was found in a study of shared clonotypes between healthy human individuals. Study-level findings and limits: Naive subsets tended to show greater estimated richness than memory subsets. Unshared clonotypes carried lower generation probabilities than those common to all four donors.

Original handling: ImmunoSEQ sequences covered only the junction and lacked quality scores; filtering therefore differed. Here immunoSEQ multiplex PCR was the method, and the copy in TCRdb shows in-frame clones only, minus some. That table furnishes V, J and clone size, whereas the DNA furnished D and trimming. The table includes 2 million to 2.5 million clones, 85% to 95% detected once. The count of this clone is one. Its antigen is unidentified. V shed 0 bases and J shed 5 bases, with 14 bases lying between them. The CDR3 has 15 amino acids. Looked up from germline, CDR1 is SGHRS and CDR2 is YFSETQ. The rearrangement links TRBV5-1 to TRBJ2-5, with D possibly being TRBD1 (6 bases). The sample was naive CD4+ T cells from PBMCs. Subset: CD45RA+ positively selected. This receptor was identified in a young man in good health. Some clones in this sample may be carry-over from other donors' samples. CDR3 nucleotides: TGCGCCAGCAGCTTGGCACAGGGAAATAGGGAGACCCAGTACTTC. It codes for CASSLAQGNRETQYF.